This T cell receptor beta chain appears in the sequencing data of a study of healthy donors' naive CD4 and CD8 T cells. This clonotype was counted only a few times. Starting from around 500 ng of total RNA, TCR libraries were made with linear amplification. TCRdb passed the reads through MiXCR, listing each CDR3 protein once. The sample includes 200,000 or so distinct CDR3 sequences, 65% to 80% seen only once; the top ten take about 2.4%. V was trimmed by 0 bases and J by 2 bases, leaving 11 bases between them. CDR3 length: 16 amino acids. Germline V CDR1 and CDR2: MNHEY, SVGAGI. Specimen: naive CD4+ and CD8+ T cells sorted from blood, pooled from several donors. The chain couples TRBV6-5 to TRBJ2-1; weak D call: TRBD1 (6 bases). This sequence was found in a pool of human donors in good health; the sample pools cells from several healthy donors. CDR3 coding DNA: TGTGCCAGCAGTTACTCGAATGGACAGCCCTACAATGAGCAGTTCTTC. Translating it yields CASSYSNGQPYNEQFF.